This TCR beta chain was recovered during a study of vaccination and CD4 T cells after COVID-19. Each CDR3 protein gets one entry after TCRdb re-called the PCR reads with MiXCR. The repertoire holds 15,000 to 20,000 distinct CDR3 sequences, with approximately 62% as singletons. The CDR3 has 18 residues. The germline V gene has CDR1 MGHRA and CDR2 YSYEKL. The J segment lost 1 base and the V segment lost 0 bases, leaving 7 bases of the junction unmatched. The clonotype was recovered from a human donor who had recovered from COVID-19. The starting material was CD4+ T cells from blood, obtained after SARS-CoV-2 vaccination. The chain joins TRBV4-1 to TRBJ2-3; 10 bases line up with TRBD2. CDR3 coding DNA: TGCGCCAGCAGCCAAGATTTGGTAGCGGGAGGACGCACAGATACGCAGTATTTT. Translating gives CASSQDLVAGGRTDTQYF.